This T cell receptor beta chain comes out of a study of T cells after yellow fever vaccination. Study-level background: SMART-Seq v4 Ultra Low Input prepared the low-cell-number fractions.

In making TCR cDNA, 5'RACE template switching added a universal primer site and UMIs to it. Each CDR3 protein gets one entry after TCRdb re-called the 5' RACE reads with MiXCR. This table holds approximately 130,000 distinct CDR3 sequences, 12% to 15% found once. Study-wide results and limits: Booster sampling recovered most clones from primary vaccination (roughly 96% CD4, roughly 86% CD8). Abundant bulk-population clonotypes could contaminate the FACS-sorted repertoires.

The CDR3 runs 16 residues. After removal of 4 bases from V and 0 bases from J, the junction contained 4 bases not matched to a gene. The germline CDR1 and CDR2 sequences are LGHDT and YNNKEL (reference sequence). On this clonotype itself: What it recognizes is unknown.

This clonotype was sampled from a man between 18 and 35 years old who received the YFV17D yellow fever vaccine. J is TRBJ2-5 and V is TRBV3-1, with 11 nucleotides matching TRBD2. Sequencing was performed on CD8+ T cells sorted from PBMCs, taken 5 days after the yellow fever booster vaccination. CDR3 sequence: CASSRETSGDQETQYF. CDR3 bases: TGTGCCAGCAGCCGAGAGACTAGCGGGGACCAAGAGACCCAGTACTTC.